This T cell receptor beta chain stems from a study of identical twins. A template switching step contributed a universal primer site, while unique molecular identifiers were present in the cDNA. Each CDR3 protein gets one entry after TCRdb re-called the 5' RACE reads with MiXCR. The sample holds hundreds of thousands of distinct CDR3 sequences, roughly 6.2% seen once. The CDR3 is 10 residues long, ends included. The germline V gene has CDR1 SGHAT and CDR2 FQNNGV. Worth noting for this clonotype: The CDR3 does not close with the conserved phenylalanine or tryptophan, likely indicating a read error. The DNA is omitted, as the CDR3 cannot be located on it reliably, and the CDR3 follows TCRdb's listing.

Sequences were obtained from naive T cells sorted from blood. This sequence originates from a man aged 18 to 30 in good health. The rearrangement links TRBV11-2 to TRBJ2-7. This CDR3 reads CASSLTGIVS.